The clone carrying this T cell receptor beta chain appeared a single time. The antigen remains unidentified. With 60 Vbeta and 13 Jbeta primers, the PCR was carried out. The method was immunoSEQ multiplex PCR; TCRdb's version includes in-frame clones alone and lacks a portion of them. The sample gives 80,000 to 100,000 clones, about four fifths of which show up once; around 3.6% is in the top ten. These data are taken from a study of cytomegalovirus exposure and HLA in healthy donors. Whole-study results and caveats: Later work found that TCR association rates differed between HLA loci; DRB1 had the most and HLA-C the fewest.

With 4 bases clipped from V and 2 bases from J, the junction kept 16 bases outside the gene matches. There are 18 residues in the CDR3. V and J are TRBV5-3 and TRBJ2-7, with 9 nucleotides matching TRBD2. TRBV5-3 is treated as an ORF (open reading frame) with a function not yet certain. The TCR originated in a female donor in good health and CMV-seropositive. Sequencing was performed on PBMCs. In nucleotides, the CDR3 is TGTGCCAGAAGCCCCCGTTTAAAGGGGCGGGGGGGAACCTACGAGCAGTACTTC. Amino acid sequence: CARSPRLKGRGGTYEQYF.